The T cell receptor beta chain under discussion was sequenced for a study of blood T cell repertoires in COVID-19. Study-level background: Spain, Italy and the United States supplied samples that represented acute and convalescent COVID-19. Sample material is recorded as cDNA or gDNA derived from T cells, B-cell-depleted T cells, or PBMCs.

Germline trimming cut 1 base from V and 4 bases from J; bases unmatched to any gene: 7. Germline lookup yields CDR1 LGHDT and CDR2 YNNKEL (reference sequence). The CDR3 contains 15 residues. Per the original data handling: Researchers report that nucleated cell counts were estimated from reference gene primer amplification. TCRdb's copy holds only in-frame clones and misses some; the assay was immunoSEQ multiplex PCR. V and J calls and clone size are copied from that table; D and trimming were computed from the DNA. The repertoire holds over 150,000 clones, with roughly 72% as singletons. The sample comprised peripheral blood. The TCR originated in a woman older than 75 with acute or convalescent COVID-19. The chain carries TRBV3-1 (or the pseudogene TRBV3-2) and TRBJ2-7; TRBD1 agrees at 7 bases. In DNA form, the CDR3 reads TGTGCCAGCAGCCAAGTCGAGACAGGGCGGTACGAGCAGTACTTC. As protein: CASSQVETGRYEQYF.